These 8 T cell receptor beta chains were sequenced from one sample in a study of blood T cell repertoires in COVID-19. Produced via immunoSEQ multiplex PCR; TCRdb's table is partial and in-frame only. The sample lists some 170,000 clones, 80% occurring once. The specimen sequenced was PBMCs or T cells enriched from blood (not recorded which). The receptors originated from a man between 40 and 49 years old who had recovered from COVID-19.

This clone came up a few times. Here the CDR3 reads CASSLGGGNTEAFF. CDR3 DNA: TGTGCCAGCAGCTTAGGCGGGGGGAACACTGAAGCTTTCTTT. The genes are TRBV13 and TRBJ1-1, with a tentative D call TRBD1 (5 bases). The germline V gene encodes CDR1 PRHDT and CDR2 FYEKMQ (reference sequence). V was pared by 0 bases and J by 1 base, with 6 bases between. The CDR3 has 14 amino acids.

The chain employs TRBV2 and TRBJ2-2, with 8 bases aligning to TRBD1. Germline-derived CDR1 and CDR2 are SNHLY and FYNNEI. CDR3 length: 15 residues. V was pared by 5 bases and J by 4 bases, with 6 bases of the junction left unmatched. For the CDR3, the DNA is TGTGCCAGCAGTCCGGGACAGGCGATCACCGGGGAGCTGTTTTTT. This translates into CASSPGQAITGELFF. The full variable domain, its missing parts supplied by reference TRBV2 and TRBJ2-2, is EPEVTQTPSHQVTQMGQEVILRCVPISNHLYFYWYRQILGQKVEFLVSFYNNEISEKSEIFDDQFSVERPDGSNFTLKIRSTKLEDSAMYFCASSPGQAITGELFFGEGSRLTVL.

V and J are TRBV5-1 and TRBJ1-4; 8 positions match TRBD1. The V and J ends lost 4 bases and 7 bases, in that order; junction bases with no gene match: 6. The CDR3 loop spans 14 amino acids. Germline loops: CDR1 SGHRS, CDR2 YFSETQ. CDR3 protein: CASSNTGGAEKLFF. The CDR3 nucleotides are TGCGCCAGCAGCAACACAGGGGGAGCTGAAAAACTGTTTTTT.

The chain combines TRBV29-1 with TRBJ2-7, with 10 nucleotides matching TRBD2. The length of the CDR3 is 16 residues. Germline V lookup: CDR1 SQVTM, CDR2 ANQGSEA. Trimming at V came to 6 bases and at J to 7 bases, leaving 18 bases not matched to a gene. The CDR3 DNA sequence: TGCAGCGTCGCCACCACCGGTTTAGCGGGGGGTTTAGAGCAGTACTTC. Amino acid sequence: CSVATTGLAGGLEQYF.

This clone has only one observation. The chain has TRBV6-5 and TRBJ1-5; the D gene is possibly TRBD1 (5 bases). This CDR3 has 14 amino acids. Trimming removed 2 bases from V and 3 bases from J, with 8 bases in between. CDR1 is MNHEY and CDR2 is SVGAGI in the germline V gene. The CDR3 protein is CASSYAGLNQPQHF. DNA for the CDR3: TGTGCCAGCAGTTACGCGGGACTCAATCAGCCCCAGCATTTT.

Concerning this clone itself: Other DNA sequences from this sample encode an identical CDR3 as well. CDR3 residues: CASSPGTGGDYGYTF. In DNA, the CDR3 is TGTGCCAGCTCACCAGGGACAGGGGGCGACTATGGCTACACCTTC. The chain uses TRBV18 and TRBJ1-2, with 12 nucleotides matching TRBD1. Germline CDR1 is KGHSH and CDR2 is LQKENI. V shed 2 bases, J shed 3 bases, and the junction held 1 base outside the gene matches. This CDR3 has 15 residues.

The chain joins TRBV30 to TRBJ1-4; D ambiguous. Germline V gives CDR1 GTSNPN, CDR2 SVGIG (reference sequence). The CDR3 sequence is 13 residues long. The V and J ends lost 1 base and 8 bases respectively, with 11 bases between them. CDR3 in amino acids: CAWSGPPAEKLFF. For the CDR3, the DNA is TGTGCCTGGAGTGGTCCACCCGCGGAAAAACTGTTTTTT.

The DNA for the CDR3 is TGTGCCAGTAGTGCCGTAGCGGGGGGCCGGGATACGCAGTATTTT. It codes for CASSAVAGGRDTQYF. This chain links TRBV19 with TRBJ2-3, with 10 bases lining up with TRBD2. CDR1 and CDR2 (germline): LNHDA, SQIVND (reference sequence). The CDR3 totals 15 residues. J gave up 6 bases and V 5 bases, and 8 bases lay outside the gene matches.